These 31 T cell receptor beta chains were all obtained from the same sample, sequenced in a study of blood T cell repertoires in COVID-19. Sequencing was performed with immunoSEQ multiplex PCR; in TCRdb, only in-frame clones are kept and a portion is missing. The sample gives 180,000 or so clones, 70% to 90% of which show up once; more than 0.75% is in the top ten. The sample taken for sequencing was peripheral blood. The receptors originated from a man in his late teens or twenties with acute or convalescent COVID-19.

V usage is TRBV5-1 and J usage is TRBJ1-2; no firm D call. Trimming shortened V by 4 bases and J by 5 bases, and 12 bases separated the two germline ends. There are 13 residues in the CDR3. Germline CDR1 is SGHRS and CDR2 is YFSETQ. The CDR3 DNA is TGCGCCAGCAGCCTGGACGGGAATTATGGCTACACCTTC. Its translation: CASSLDGNYGYTF.

The chain has TRBV10-2 and TRBJ2-5, with TRBD1 matching over 7 bases. CDR3 length: 14 residues. Germline V gene lookup returns CDR1 WSHSY and CDR2 SAAADI. The V and J ends lost 8 bases and 1 base, in that order; junction bases with no gene match: 7. Here the CDR3 reads CASLGQASQETQYF. In nucleotides, the CDR3 is TGCGCCAGCCTCGGACAGGCTTCCCAAGAGACCCAGTACTTC.

The rearrangement uses TRBV7-3 and TRBJ2-1; weak D call: TRBD1 (6 bases). V was clipped by 5 bases and J by 4 bases, with 15 bases between them. The CDR3 loop spans 15 amino acids. Germline V gene sequence: CDR1 SGHTA, CDR2 FQGTGA. As DNA, the CDR3 is TGTGCCAGCAGCAAACAGGGTAACGGGTACAATGAGCAGTTCTTC. This encodes CASSKQGNGYNEQFF.

Comment on this clone: Other DNA sequences from this sample encode an identical CDR3 as well. The chain recombines TRBV28 with TRBJ1-1, with D hard to call. Germline-derived CDR1 and CDR2 are MDHEN and SYDVKM. With 2 bases removed from V and 0 bases from J, the gap between germline ends came to 7 bases. CDR3 length: 14 residues. CDR3 loop: CASSLLTLNTEAFF. CDR3 nucleotides: TGTGCCAGCAGTTTACTGACACTGAACACTGAAGCTTTCTTT.

Only one count was recorded for this clone. This rearrangement joins TRBV18 to TRBJ2-1; 14 bases are shared with TRBD2. Germline V gives CDR1 KGHSH, CDR2 LQKENI. V was pared by 3 bases and J by 10 bases, with 8 bases of the junction left unmatched. There are 16 residues in the CDR3. DNA of the CDR3: TGTGCCAGCTCACCCCATGGGACTAGCGGGGGCCCGGAGCAGTTCTTC. This sequence encodes CASSPHGTSGGPEQFF.

The rearrangement links TRBV24-1 to TRBJ2-1, with 7 nucleotides matching TRBD2. This CDR3 is 16 amino acids long. The germline V gene encodes CDR1 KGHDR and CDR2 SFDVKD. Germline trimming cut 0 bases from V and 5 bases from J; bases unmatched to any gene: 6. Here the CDR3 reads CATSDLGGEEHNEQFF. CDR3 DNA: TGTGCCACCAGTGATTTGGGGGGGGAGGAACACAATGAGCAGTTCTTC.

The chain combines TRBV5-1 with TRBJ1-4, with 9 bases that match TRBD1. This CDR3 comprises 17 residues. J gave up 8 bases and V 0 bases, and 11 bases lay outside the gene matches. Per germline, CDR1 SGHRS and CDR2 YFSETQ. The CDR3 DNA reads as TGCGCCAGCAGCTTGGTCTCCGGGACAGGGATTGGGGAAAAACTGTTTTTT. The encoded protein is CASSLVSGTGIGEKLFF.

The chain links TRBV28 to TRBJ1-3; D gene uncertain. Deletions cut 2 bases from V and 4 bases from J, with 9 bases between. CDR1 is MDHEN, CDR2 SYDVKM, per germline. The CDR3 has 14 amino acids. CDR3 sequence (DNA): TGTGCCAGCAGTTTAAGAGGGTCCGGAAACACCATATATTTT. The encoded protein is CASSLRGSGNTIYF.

V is TRBV7-9 and J is TRBJ1-1; D remains unclear. V gave up 5 bases and J gave up 2 bases, with 12 bases separating them. Germline CDR1 and CDR2: SEHNR and FQNEAQ (reference sequence). The CDR3 is made up of 14 amino acids. CDR3 protein: CASSVLSPNTEAFF. CDR3 sequence (DNA): TGTGCCAGCAGCGTACTATCACCCAACACTGAAGCTTTCTTT.

The chain employs TRBV7-9 and TRBJ2-2; a weak D match, TRBD1 (6 bases). CDR3 length: 15 residues. Germline CDR1 and CDR2: SEHNR and FQNEAQ (reference sequence). Trimming left V 5 bases short and J 7 bases short, with 17 bases between. In nucleotides, the CDR3 is TGTGCCAGCAGCACTACCCAGGACAGTTACGGGGAGCTGTTTTTT. Amino acids: CASSTTQDSYGELFF.

The chain couples TRBV28 to TRBJ1-2; D gene uncertain. V lost 4 bases and J lost 3, with 6 bases in between. This CDR3 is 12 amino acids long. Germline CDR1 is MDHEN and CDR2 is SYDVKM. CDR3 protein: CASSYRYYGYTF. The CDR3, as DNA: TGTGCCAGCAGTTACAGATACTATGGCTACACCTTC.

The chain uses TRBV7-2 and TRBJ1-5, with 7 bases aligning to TRBD1. This CDR3 contains 15 residues. Germline CDR1 SGHTA, CDR2 FQGNSA. V was clipped by 0 bases and J by 6 bases; unmatched bases: 5. The CDR3 bases are TGTGCCAGCAGCTTAGCCTTAACAGGGGCTCAGCCCCAGCATTTT. Its protein is CASSLALTGAQPQHF.

This chain connects TRBV10-3 to TRBJ1-1, with D perhaps matching TRBD1 (5 bases). The CDR3 contains 16 residues. CDR1 ENHRY and CDR2 SYGVKD come from the germline V gene. The V end was cut by 2 bases, the J end by 3 bases, with 16 bases between. The CDR3 sequence is CAISERLGGRDTEAFF. CDR3 coding DNA: TGTGCCATCAGTGAGCGCCTCGGGGGACGGGACACTGAAGCTTTCTTT.

This clone came up a few times. This rearrangement joins TRBV5-1 to TRBJ1-1; D is possibly TRBD1 (6 bases). CDR3 size: 13 residues. Per the germline V gene, CDR1 is SGHRS and CDR2 is YFSETQ. Trimming pared 3 bases from V and 5 bases from J, leaving 11 bases between. The DNA of the CDR3 is TGCGCCAGCAGCTGGTCAGGGGAGACTGAAGCTTTCTTT. Protein: CASSWSGETEAFF.

The rearrangement links TRBV25-1 to TRBJ2-2, with TRBD1 as a possible D gene (5 bases). The germline V gene encodes CDR1 MGHDK and CDR2 SYGVNS. The CDR3 extends over 14 amino acids. Trimming removed 5 bases at V and 3 bases at J, with 10 bases between. This chain's CDR3 is CASSKPTDTGELFF. The CDR3 bases are TGTGCCAGCAGTAAACCGACAGACACCGGGGAGCTGTTTTTT. Using reference TRBV25-1 and TRBJ2-2 for the parts outside the CDR3, the full variable domain is EADIYQTPRYLVIGTGKKITLECSQTMGHDKMYWYQQDPGMELHLIHYSYGVNSTEKGDLSSESTVSRIRTEHFPLTLESARPSHTSQYLCASSKPTDTGELFFGEGSRLTVL.

This chain connects TRBV11-2 to TRBJ1-6; 7 bases match TRBD1. The CDR3 length is 15 residues. CDR1 is SGHAT, CDR2 FQNNGV, per germline. V was clipped by 5 bases and J by 5 bases; unmatched bases: 6. The chain's CDR3 is CASSPDRANNSPLHF. The CDR3 DNA follows: TGTGCCAGCAGCCCCGACAGGGCTAATAATTCACCCCTCCACTTT.

The V call is TRBV5-8, the J call TRBJ1-2; 7 positions agree with TRBD1. V gave up 4 bases and J gave up 4 bases; unmatched junction bases: 7. CDR3 length equals 14 residues. Per the germline V gene, CDR1 is SGHTS and CDR2 is YDEGEE. Here the CDR3 DNA reads TGTGCCAGCAGCACGGACAGGTACGCCTATGGCTACACCTTC. It specifies CASSTDRYAYGYTF. The variable domain in full, completed from reference TRBV5-8 and TRBJ1-2, reads EAGVTQSPTHLIKTRGQQATLRCSPISGHTSVYWYQQALGLGLQFLLWYDEGEERNRGNFPPRFSGRQFPNYSSELNVNALELEDSALYLCASSTDRYAYGYTFGSGTRLTVV.

The rearrangement links TRBV7-8 to TRBJ2-7; 13 bases map to TRBD2. The CDR3 contains 18 residues. Germline V lookup: CDR1 SGHVS, CDR2 FQNEAQ. Trimming cost V 2 bases and J 1 base; bases outside gene matches: 8. The CDR3 loop reads CASSLRAGLAGESYEQYF. The CDR3, as DNA: TGTGCCAGCAGCTTAAGGGCCGGACTAGCGGGGGAATCCTACGAGCAGTACTTC. The entire variable domain, with the rest obtained from reference TRBV7-8 and TRBJ2-7, is as follows: GAGVSQSPRYKVAKRGQDVALRCDPISGHVSLFWYQQALGQGPEFLTYFQNEAQLDKSGLPSDRFFAERPEGSVSTLKIQRTQQEDSAVYLCASSLRAGLAGESYEQYFGPGTRLTVT.

V usage is TRBV14 and J usage is TRBJ1-1, with D uncertain. V was clipped by 0 bases and J by 4 bases, with 18 bases between them. CDR1 and CDR2 (germline): SGHDN, FVKESK. The CDR3 consists of 17 residues. The CDR3 is CASSQESVFEAFTEAFF. DNA for the CDR3: TGTGCCAGCAGCCAAGAAAGCGTCTTTGAGGCTTTCACTGAAGCTTTCTTT.

This clone was counted a single time. The gene calls are TRBV7-9 and TRBJ2-7; D is possibly TRBD2 (5 bases). Germline V gene data show CDR1 as SEHNR and CDR2 as FQNEAQ (reference sequence). The CDR3 covers 14 residues. Trimming cost V 1 base and J 6 bases, with 13 bases left between them. CDR3 residues: CASSLGGRASEQYV. The CDR3 DNA is TGTGCCAGCAGCTTAGGAGGGCGGGCCAGCGAGCAGTACGTC.

The chain couples TRBV6-5 to TRBJ1-2; 9 nucleotides agree with TRBD1. With 4 bases clipped from V and 7 bases from J, the junction kept 4 bases outside the gene matches. The CDR3 sequence is 13 residues long. Germline CDR1 is MNHEY and CDR2 is SVGAGI. This CDR3 is CASSSTGGSGYTF. CDR3 in DNA: TGTGCCAGCAGTTCTACAGGGGGCAGTGGCTACACCTTC.

This rearrangement joins TRBV19 to TRBJ2-2; TRBD1 aligns across 8 bases. This CDR3 is 17 amino acids long. After removal of 2 bases from V and 4 bases from J, the junction contained 9 bases not matched to a gene. Germline CDR1 LNHDA, CDR2 SQIVND (reference sequence). Here the CDR3 DNA reads TGTGCCAGTAGTATAAAGCCAGGGACAGGTCTCACCGGGGAGCTGTTTTTT. This encodes CASSIKPGTGLTGELFF. Using reference TRBV19 and TRBJ2-2 for the parts outside the CDR3, the full variable domain is DGGITQSPKYLFRKEGQNVTLSCEQNLNHDAMYWYRQDPGQGLRLIYYSQIVNDFQKGDIAEGYSVSREKKESFPLTVTSAQKNPTAFYLCASSIKPGTGLTGELFFGEGSRLTVL.

This clone was detected once. This chain links TRBV11-2 with TRBJ2-1; 11 positions match TRBD2. The V and J ends lost 5 bases and 5 bases, in that order; junction bases with no gene match: 14. The CDR3 loop spans 18 amino acids. Germline V CDR1 and CDR2: SGHAT, FQNNGV. CDR3 loop: CASSPPGLAGGRNNEQFF. In DNA, the CDR3 is TGTGCCAGCAGCCCGCCTGGCCTAGCGGGGGGCCGCAACAATGAGCAGTTCTTC.

The chain uses TRBV30 and TRBJ2-1; 7 bases are shared with TRBD1. CDR3 size: 13 residues. The V and J ends lost 0 bases and 7 bases, in that order; junction bases with no gene match: 3. CDR1 and CDR2 from the germline V gene are GTSNPN and SVGIG (reference sequence). For the CDR3, the DNA is TGTGCCTGGAGTGTAGGGGGCCATAATGAGCAGTTCTTC. Translated: CAWSVGGHNEQFF.

The chain joins TRBV5-5 to TRBJ2-7; tentatively, D is TRBD1 (6 bases). Trimming shortened V by 0 bases and J by 0 bases, and 10 bases separated the two germline ends. Germline CDR1 reads SGHKS; CDR2 reads YYEKEE (reference sequence). This CDR3 is built from 15 residues. The CDR3 region is CASSLGQDPSYEQYV. DNA for the CDR3: TGTGCCAGCAGCTTGGGACAGGACCCCTCCTACGAGCAGTACGTC.

The chain recombines TRBV19 with TRBJ2-2; 8 nucleotides line up with TRBD2. The V segment lost 5 bases and the J segment 4 bases; nucleotides outside the gene matches: 6. Germline CDR1 and CDR2: LNHDA and SQIVND (reference sequence). This CDR3 has 15 amino acids. In DNA, the CDR3 is TGTGCCAGTAGTTTCTTCGGGGGGGCCACCGGGGAGCTGTTTTTT. Protein: CASSFFGGATGELFF.

The chain uses TRBV6-5 and TRBJ2-7, with TRBD1 matching 11 bases. The CDR3 sequence is 16 residues long. Germline V gene sequence: CDR1 MNHEY, CDR2 SVGAGI. Losses at the gene ends were 3 bases for V and 3 bases for J; bases not matched to a gene: 7. The CDR3 reads CASSYEGDRGIYEQYF. CDR3 nucleotide sequence: TGTGCCAGCAGTTATGAGGGGGACAGGGGGATCTACGAGCAGTACTTC.

The J gene is TRBJ2-3, the V gene TRBV19, with 7 positions matching TRBD1. Trimming removed 4 bases from V and 1 base from J; junction bases left unmatched: 5. The CDR3 sequence is 15 residues long. Germline V gene lookup returns CDR1 LNHDA and CDR2 SQIVND (reference sequence). CDR3 protein: CASSTGGWGTDTQYF. The DNA of the CDR3 is TGTGCCAGTAGTACAGGGGGATGGGGCACAGATACGCAGTATTTT.

The chain combines TRBV29-1 with TRBJ1-1; D is undetermined. V dropped 3 bases and J dropped 2 bases, with 7 bases sitting between them. This CDR3 comprises 12 residues. Germline V CDR1 and CDR2: SQVTM, ANQGSEA. The CDR3 DNA follows: TGCAGCGTTGACAGGCAAAACACTGAAGCTTTCTTT. This translates into CSVDRQNTEAFF. Full variable domain (outside the CDR3, taken from reference TRBV29-1 and TRBJ1-1): SAVISQKPSRDICQRGTSLTIQCQVDSQVTMMFWYRQQPGQSLTLIATANQGSEATYESGFVIDKFPISRPNLTFSTLTVSNMSPEDSSIYLCSVDRQNTEAFFGQGTRLTVV.

The chain uses TRBV6-5 and TRBJ1-1; D gene uncertain. Germline V CDR1 and CDR2: MNHEY, SVGAGI. Trimming took off 8 bases at V and 11 bases at J, with 15 bases between the two ends. The CDR3 length is 11 residues. CDR3 region: CASPRELNAFF. Here the CDR3 DNA reads TGTGCCAGCCCTAGGGAGCTGAACGCTTTCTTT.

The chain has TRBV7-9 and TRBJ1-6; TRBD1 agrees at 9 bases. The V segment lost 7 bases and the J segment 9 bases; nucleotides outside the gene matches: 7. The germline V gene has CDR1 SEHNR and CDR2 FQNEAQ (reference sequence). This CDR3 is 14 amino acids long. The CDR3 loop is CASTLGQGGSPLHF. The DNA for the CDR3 is TGTGCCAGCACCCTGGGACAGGGCGGTTCACCCCTCCACTTT.